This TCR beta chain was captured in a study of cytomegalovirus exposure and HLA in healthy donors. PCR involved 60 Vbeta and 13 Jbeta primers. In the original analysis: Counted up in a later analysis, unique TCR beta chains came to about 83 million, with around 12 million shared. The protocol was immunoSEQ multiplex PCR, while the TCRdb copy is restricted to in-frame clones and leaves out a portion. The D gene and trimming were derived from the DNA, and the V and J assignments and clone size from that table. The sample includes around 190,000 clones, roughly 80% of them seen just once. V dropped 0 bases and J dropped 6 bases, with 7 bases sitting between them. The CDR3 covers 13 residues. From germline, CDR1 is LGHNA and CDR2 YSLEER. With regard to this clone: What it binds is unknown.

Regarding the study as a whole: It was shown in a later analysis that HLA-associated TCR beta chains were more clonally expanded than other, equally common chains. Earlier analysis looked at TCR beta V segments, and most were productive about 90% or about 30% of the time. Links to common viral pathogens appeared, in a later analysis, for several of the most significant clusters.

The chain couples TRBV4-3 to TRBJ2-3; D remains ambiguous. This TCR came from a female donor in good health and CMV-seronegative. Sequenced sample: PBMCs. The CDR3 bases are TGCGCCAGCAGCCAAGAGGTTGAGGATACGCAGTATTTT. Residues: CASSQEVEDTQYF.